One sample yielded the 26 T cell receptor beta chains listed below, sequenced in a study of cytomegalovirus exposure and HLA in healthy donors. PCR involved 60 Vbeta and 13 Jbeta primers. Profiled with immunoSEQ multiplex PCR; TCRdb holds only in-frame clones, not every one. The sample consists of about 180,000 clones, 84% of them appearing once. Sequencing was done on a sample of PBMCs. All receptors derive from a girl aged 2 to 9 in good health and CMV-seropositive.

This chain joins TRBV5-5 and TRBJ1-5; D is ambiguous. CDR3 length: 13 amino acids. The V and J ends lost 0 bases and 7 bases respectively, with 8 bases between them. Germline lookup yields CDR1 SGHKS and CDR2 YYEKEE (reference sequence). CDR3 residues: CASSLAVQQPQHF. The CDR3, as DNA: TGTGCCAGCAGCTTGGCCGTTCAGCAGCCCCAGCATTTT.

The chain has TRBV18 and TRBJ2-7; 9 nucleotides line up with TRBD1. Germline CDR1 and CDR2: KGHSH and LQKENI. The CDR3 covers 15 residues. The ends lost 3 bases at V and 0 bases at J; junction bases unmatched: 3. The CDR3 reads CASSPGTGFSYEQYF. The CDR3, as DNA: TGTGCCAGCTCACCTGGGACAGGGTTCTCCTACGAGCAGTACTTC.

J is TRBJ1-2 and V is TRBV10-2, with unresolved D. CDR1 and CDR2 (germline): WSHSY, SAAADI. CDR3 length: 12 amino acids. With 6 bases removed from V and 8 bases from J, the gap between germline ends came to 13 bases. CDR3 amino acids: CASSPDLRGYTF. DNA of the CDR3: TGCGCCAGCAGCCCCGATTTGAGAGGCTACACCTTC.

This chain connects TRBV7-3 to TRBJ1-1, with 7 bases identical to TRBD1. V lost 5 bases and J lost 8; bases outside the gene matches: 8. Germline assignment: CDR1 SGHTA and CDR2 FQGTGA. The CDR3 sequence is 13 residues long. The CDR3 region has the DNA TGTGCCAGCAGCCCCATACGGGGACAGGAAGCTTTCTTT. Its translation: CASSPIRGQEAFF.

This clone appeared once. The chain joins TRBV7-9 to TRBJ1-4; TRBD1 matches at 11 bases. Germline-derived CDR1 and CDR2 are SEHNR and FQNEAQ (reference sequence). J lost 8 bases, V lost 5 bases, and 13 bases had no gene match. The CDR3 spans 17 residues. The CDR3 DNA reads TGTGCCAGCAGCCCCGGGACAGGGGGTGATGGTTGGGAAAAACTGTTTTTT. This gives the protein CASSPGTGGDGWEKLFF. Together with reference TRBV7-9 and TRBJ1-4, the CDR3 gives the full variable domain: DTGVSQNPRHKITKRGQNVTFRCDPISEHNRLYWYRQTLGQGPEFLTYFQNEAQLEKSRLLSDRFSAERPKGSFSTLEIQRTEQGDSAMYLCASSPGTGGDGWEKLFFGSGTQLSVL.

DNA of the CDR3: TGTGCCATCAGCGCCGGACTACTCGATAACAAGAGCTCCTACAATGAGCAGTTCTTC. Translation: CAISAGLLDNKSSYNEQFF. The V and J genes are TRBV10-3 and TRBJ2-1; D might be TRBD2 (6 bases). Per germline, CDR1 ENHRY and CDR2 SYGVKD. V gave up 6 bases and J gave up 0 bases, with 24 bases separating them. The CDR3 covers 19 residues.

This chain joins TRBV9 and TRBJ2-5; no clear D gene. CDR1 and CDR2 (germline): SGDLS, YYNGEE. The CDR3 extends over 12 amino acids. Deletions cut 3 bases from V and 0 bases from J, with 3 bases between. The CDR3 DNA follows: TGTGCCAGCAGCGCAGACCAAGAGACCCAGTACTTC. Protein sequence: CASSADQETQYF.

V gene TRBV5-1 combines with J gene TRBJ2-7; 12 nucleotides align to TRBD2. CDR1 SGHRS and CDR2 YFSETQ come from the germline V gene. This CDR3 has 15 residues. The junction had 4 bases not matched to a gene; V was cut back by 0 bases and J by 6 bases. CDR3 in amino acids: CASSLGLAGGCEQYF. The CDR3 DNA reads TGCGCCAGCAGCTTGGGGCTAGCGGGAGGGTGCGAGCAGTACTTC. Based on the CDR3 plus reference TRBV5-1 and TRBJ2-7, the full variable domain is KAGVTQTPRYLIKTRGQQVTLSCSPISGHRSVSWYQQTPGQGLQFLFEYFSETQRNKGNFPGRFSGRQFSNSRSEMNVSTLELGDSALYLCASSLGLAGGCEQYFGPGTRLTVT.

This clone came up once. The chain is built from TRBV28 and TRBJ1-5; possibly TRBD1 for D (5 bases). The CDR3 has 16 amino acids. The V end lost 6 bases, the J end lost 4 bases, and 19 bases lay between the germline ends. Germline CDR1 and CDR2: MDHEN and SYDVKM. The CDR3, as DNA: TGTGCCAGCAGCTCCTATAGACAGACTCGGAATCAGCCCCAGCATTTT. Translated, it gives CASSSYRQTRNQPQHF.

V gene TRBV5-1 combines with J gene TRBJ2-5, with TRBD2 matching over 13 bases. V lost 5 bases and J lost 5; bases outside the gene matches: 3. This CDR3 contains 14 residues. CDR1 is SGHRS and CDR2 is YFSETQ in the germline V gene. The CDR3 DNA reads TGCGCCAGCAGTTGGACTAGCGGGAGTGAGACCCAGTACTTC. Translated, it gives CASSWTSGSETQYF.

The V and J genes are TRBV20-1 and TRBJ1-1; the D gene is possibly TRBD1 (6 bases). The germline V and J ends were trimmed by 4 bases and 5 bases, with 8 bases remaining between them. The CDR3 contains 11 residues. Germline V gene lookup returns CDR1 DFQATT and CDR2 SNEGSKA (reference sequence). CDR3 loop: CSATGVTEAFF. In DNA, the CDR3 is TGCAGTGCTACAGGGGTGACTGAAGCTTTCTTT.

The V and J genes are TRBV27 and TRBJ1-2; D is perhaps TRBD1 (6 bases). V was cut by 0 bases and J by 8 bases, with 19 bases left in between. Looked up from germline, CDR1 is MNHEY and CDR2 is SMNVEV (reference sequence). The CDR3 is made up of 16 amino acids. The CDR3 region is CASSLSDRLGSGGYTF. CDR3 DNA: TGTGCCAGCAGTTTATCCGACAGGTTGGGTTCGGGGGGCTACACCTTC.

The J gene is TRBJ2-7, the V gene TRBV27, with a possible D match to TRBD1 (5 bases). This CDR3 is built from 15 residues. Germline V gives CDR1 MNHEY, CDR2 SMNVEV (reference sequence). Trimming took off 2 bases at V and 6 bases at J, with 17 bases between the two ends. The CDR3 protein is CASSLRWQGTAEQYF. CDR3 sequence (DNA): TGTGCCAGCAGTTTACGTTGGCAGGGAACGGCCGAGCAGTACTTC.

This clone was observed a few times. The chain joins TRBV2 to TRBJ2-7, with 9 nucleotides matching TRBD1. Germline-derived CDR1 and CDR2 are SNHLY and FYNNEI. Germline trimming cut 6 bases from V and 7 bases from J; bases unmatched to any gene: 13. The CDR3 spans 15 residues. The DNA for the CDR3 is TGTGCCAGCAGGGATACAGGGGGCCCTCCTGGGGAGCAGTACTTC. Encoded protein: CASRDTGGPPGEQYF.

The chain is built from TRBV5-1 and TRBJ1-5; D gene uncertain. Germline V CDR1 and CDR2: SGHRS, YFSETQ. The CDR3 runs 13 residues. The V end lost 1 base, the J end lost 5 bases, and 7 bases lay between the germline ends. The CDR3 DNA reads as TGCGCCAGCAGCTTGTCACAAGATCAGCCCCAGCATTTT. This translates into CASSLSQDQPQHF.

V usage is TRBV6-5 and J usage is TRBJ2-7; no definite D call. The CDR3 runs to 15 residues. Trimming removed 2 bases from V and 2 bases from J, with 13 bases in between. Per the germline V gene, CDR1 is MNHEY and CDR2 is SVGAGI. CDR3 in amino acids: CASSYNFPITYEQYF. CDR3 DNA sequence: TGTGCCAGCAGTTACAATTTTCCTATTACCTACGAGCAGTACTTC.

This chain links TRBV7-3 with TRBJ2-2, with 9 bases fitting TRBD2. After removal of 5 bases from V and 2 bases from J, the junction contained 3 bases not matched to a gene. This CDR3 has 15 residues. Per the germline V gene, CDR1 is SGHTA and CDR2 is FQGTGA. CDR3 sequence (DNA): TGTGCCAGCAGCCATAGCGGGAGTAACACCGGGGAGCTGTTTTTT. This codes for CASSHSGSNTGELFF.

The chain recombines TRBV19 with TRBJ2-1; 11 bases are shared with TRBD1. Germline V gives CDR1 LNHDA, CDR2 SQIVND (reference sequence). The CDR3 totals 15 residues. Unmatched junction bases numbered 9, after V lost 4 bases and J lost 10 bases. The CDR3 region is CASSTGQGANQEQFF. The CDR3 region has the DNA TGTGCCAGTAGTACCGGACAGGGGGCGAATCAGGAGCAGTTCTTC.

The chain couples TRBV4-1 to TRBJ1-1; D might be TRBD1 (5 bases). The germline V gene has CDR1 MGHRA and CDR2 YSYEKL. The CDR3 is made up of 17 amino acids. Trimming removed 0 bases at V and 0 bases at J, with 14 bases between. CDR3: CASSQDPSTVMNTEAFF. Here the CDR3 DNA reads TGCGCCAGCAGCCAAGATCCATCGACAGTCATGAACACTGAAGCTTTCTTT.

This clone was counted once. A read error may account for a junction end that differs from germline. Other DNA sequences from this sample encode an identical CDR3 as well. This chain connects TRBV4-1 to TRBJ2-1; TRBD2 matches 7 bases. The V gene's germline CDR1 is MGHRA and CDR2 YSYEKL. This CDR3 region has 14 residues. This CDR3 reads CASSQPRREAKQFF. DNA for the CDR3: TGCGCCAGCAGCCAACCCCGACGGGAGGCGAAGCAATTCTTC.

The V and J genes are TRBV6-5 and TRBJ2-1, with no clear D. Trimming took 2 bases from V and 8 from J, leaving 13 bases between them. This CDR3 comprises 14 residues. Germline loops: CDR1 MNHEY, CDR2 SVGAGI. The CDR3 DNA follows: TGTGCCAGCAGTTACCTCGAAGCCATGGATGAGCAGTTCTTC. Protein sequence: CASSYLEAMDEQFF.

The chain links TRBV6-1 to TRBJ1-2, with a possible D match to TRBD1 (6 bases). The CDR3 has 16 residues. The germline V gene encodes CDR1 MNHNS and CDR2 SASEGT. V was trimmed by 2 bases and J by 2 bases, leaving 15 bases between them. The chain's CDR3 is CASSETAKTGNYGYTF. The CDR3 DNA is TGTGCCAGCAGTGAAACAGCCAAGACAGGAAACTATGGCTACACCTTC.

The chain links TRBV5-1 to TRBJ1-4, with 8 nucleotides matching TRBD1. The V segment lost 4 bases and the J segment 8 bases; nucleotides outside the gene matches: 7. The CDR3 loop spans 14 amino acids. The germline CDR1 and CDR2 sequences are SGHRS and YFSETQ. DNA for the CDR3: TGCGCCAGCAGCACGAACGGACAGGGAGAAAAACTGTTTTTT. As protein: CASSTNGQGEKLFF.

The chain couples TRBV27 to TRBJ2-1, with 7 positions matching TRBD1. Germline CDR1 and CDR2: MNHEY and SMNVEV (reference sequence). Trimming at V came to 9 bases and at J to 0 bases, leaving 14 bases not matched to a gene. The length of the CDR3 is 17 residues. CDR3 nucleotides: TGTGCCAGTACCCCCTACAGGGGCCAAAGCTCCTACAATGAGCAGTTCTTC. Translating it yields CASTPYRGQSSYNEQFF.

The J gene is TRBJ1-4, the V gene TRBV5-4, with D possibly matching TRBD1 (5 bases). CDR1 and CDR2 (germline): SGHNT, YYREEE (reference sequence). Trimming took 2 bases from V and 8 from J, leaving 7 bases between them. The CDR3 spans 12 residues. The CDR3 spells CASSFGGEKLFF. CDR3 sequence (DNA): TGTGCCAGCAGCTTTGGGGGGGAAAAACTGTTTTTT. The complete variable domain, with remaining parts taken from reference TRBV5-4 and TRBJ1-4, reads ETGVTQSPTHLIKTRGQQVTLRCSSQSGHNTVSWYQQALGQGPQFIFQYYREEENGRGNFPPRFSGLQFPNYSSELNVNALELDDSALYLCASSFGGEKLFFGSGTQLSVL.

This rearrangement joins TRBV18 to TRBJ1-5; perhaps TRBD1 as D (5 bases). V was pared by 3 bases and J by 7 bases, with 13 bases between. The CDR3 sequence is 14 residues long. The V gene's germline CDR1 is KGHSH and CDR2 LQKENI. The CDR3 loop is CASSPIKGWQPQHF. In DNA form, the CDR3 reads TGTGCCAGCTCACCGATAAAGGGGTGGCAGCCCCAGCATTTT.